One sample yielded the 14 T cell receptor beta chains listed below, sequenced in a study of T cell repertoires in cytomegalovirus infection. TCRdb passed the reads through MiXCR, listing each CDR3 protein once. Among under 850,000 distinct CDR3 sequences listed, under 40% were seen once. The sample taken for sequencing was PBMCs. The receptors stem from a human donor in good health (CMV status not recorded). Some clones in this sample may be carry-over from other donors' samples.

This chain links TRBV12-3 or TRBV12-4 with TRBJ2-3; no clear D gene. V lost 2 bases and J 4 bases, leaving 10 bases between the germline ends. The CDR3 has 14 residues. The CDR3 nucleotides read TGTGCCAGCAGTTTATCGGGCGTTGCAGATACGCAGTATTTT. Encoded protein: CASSLSGVADTQYF.

The table lists this clonotype with a few counts. The chain carries TRBV7-2 and TRBJ2-1; TRBD2 aligns across 9 bases. Losses at the gene ends were 6 bases for V and 4 bases for J; bases not matched to a gene: 7. Germline assignment: CDR1 SGHTA and CDR2 FQGNSA. This CDR3 contains 15 residues. The CDR3: CASRSLAGRYNEQFF. CDR3 DNA sequence: TGTGCCAGCAGGTCTCTAGCGGGAAGGTACAATGAGCAGTTCTTC.

V usage is TRBV6-1 and J usage is TRBJ1-2; 10 positions match TRBD1. This CDR3 has 12 amino acids. The ends lost 8 bases at V and 7 bases at J; junction bases unmatched: 4. Germline V gene data show CDR1 as MNHNS and CDR2 as SASEGT. This CDR3 reads CASLGQGLGYTF. Here the CDR3 DNA reads TGTGCCAGCTTGGGACAGGGGCTTGGCTACACCTTC.

This clonotype was picked up one time. At one end the junction does not follow the germline gene, possibly because of a read error. The chain is built from TRBV4-1 and TRBJ2-1, with D possibly TRBD1 on 6 matching bases. CDR3 length equals 15 residues. Per germline, CDR1 MGHRA and CDR2 YSYEKL. The CDR3 region is CASSQGPRPGDEQFF. In nucleotides, the CDR3 is TGTGCCAGCAGCCAGGGGCCCAGGCCTGGCGATGAGCAGTTCTTC.

This chain links TRBV5-6 with TRBJ2-7; D possibly corresponds to TRBD2 (6 bases). From germline, CDR1 is SGHDT and CDR2 YYEEEE. The ends were cut back, 7 bases at V and 2 bases at J, with 16 bases in the middle. The CDR3 is 14 residues long. CDR3 sequence reads: CASCQGGLTYEQYF. CDR3 in DNA: TGTGCCAGCTGCCAGGGAGGCTTAACCTACGAGCAGTACTTC.

This clonotype was seen many times. This chain connects TRBV7-2 to TRBJ2-1; D unclear. The germline CDR1 and CDR2 sequences are SGHTA and FQGNSA. The CDR3 is made up of 12 amino acids. V lost 2 bases and J 8 bases, leaving 7 bases between the germline ends. The CDR3 here is CASSLRFDEQFF. The CDR3 coding sequence is TGTGCCAGCAGCTTAAGGTTCGATGAGCAGTTCTTC.

The rearrangement uses TRBV7-4 and TRBJ1-4; D might be TRBD1 (5 bases). The CDR3 totals 15 residues. Germline CDR1 SGHVT, CDR2 SQSDAQ. The ends were cut back, 5 bases at V and 5 bases at J, with 15 bases in the middle. CDR3: CASSPLRPGNEKLFF. CDR3 bases: TGTGCCAGCAGCCCCCTCCGGCCAGGGAATGAAAAACTGTTTTTT.

This clonotype has a handful of counts. V usage is TRBV12-3 or TRBV12-4 and J usage is TRBJ1-3; perhaps TRBD1 as D (5 bases). This CDR3 has 15 residues. The V end lost 6 bases, the J end lost 0 bases, and 12 bases lay between the germline ends. Here the CDR3 DNA reads TGTGCCAGCAGGCCACAGGTCCGCTCTGGAAACACCATATATTTT. This sequence encodes CASRPQVRSGNTIYF.

Concerning this clonotype: The germline gene is not matched at one end of the junction; a read error may be the cause. The chain links TRBV20-1 to TRBJ2-7; possibly TRBD2 for D (5 bases). From germline, CDR1 is DFQATT and CDR2 SNEGSKA (reference sequence). The CDR3 is 13 residues long. The CDR3 DNA reads TGCAGAGCTAGATGGCAGATTGGAGGCGAGCAGTACTTC. Protein: CRARWQIGGEQYF.

The genes are TRBV28 and TRBJ1-5, with D tentatively TRBD1 (5 bases). V lost 6 bases to trimming and J lost 4 bases, with 13 bases between them. The CDR3 is 14 residues long. Germline V gives CDR1 MDHEN, CDR2 SYDVKM. The DNA for the CDR3 is TGTGCCAGCAGCGGATGGCAGGGAAATCAGCCCCAGCATTTT. Amino acids: CASSGWQGNQPQHF.

The J gene is TRBJ1-1, the V gene TRBV29-1; no reliable D call. The CDR3 has 12 residues. CDR1 is SQVTM and CDR2 is ANQGSEA in the germline V gene. V lost 7 bases and J 1 base, leaving 10 bases between the germline ends. The CDR3: CSAREANTEAFF. CDR3 in DNA: TGCAGCGCGCGGGAGGCGAACACTGAAGCTTTCTTT.

This clonotype has more than one count but fewer than ten. The chain joins TRBV14 to TRBJ2-5; no clear D gene. CDR1 is SGHDN, CDR2 FVKESK, per germline. This CDR3 comprises 14 residues. Trimming took off 0 bases at V and 3 bases at J, with 8 bases between the two ends. CDR3 coding DNA: TGTGCCAGCAGCCAAGAGGTCCGGGAAGAGACCCAGTACTTC. Translating gives CASSQEVREETQYF. Combining the CDR3 with reference TRBV14 and TRBJ2-5 gives the whole variable domain EAGVTQFPSHSVIEKGQTVTLRCDPISGHDNLYWYRRVMGKEIKFLLHFVKESKQDESGMPNNRFLAERTGGTYSTLKVQPAELEDSGVYFCASSQEVREETQYFGPGTRLLVL.

The V call is TRBV28, the J call TRBJ2-7; maybe TRBD1 (6 bases). V shed 3 bases and J shed 2 bases, with 14 bases lying between them. The CDR3 has 15 residues. Germline-derived CDR1 and CDR2 are MDHEN and SYDVKM. DNA of the CDR3: TGTGCCAGCAGTTTTGAGGGGGACCCCCCCTACGAGCAGTACTTC. It translates to CASSFEGDPPYEQYF. Drawing the rest from reference TRBV28 and TRBJ2-7, the complete variable domain is DVKVTQSSRYLVKRTGEKVFLECVQDMDHENMFWYRQDPGLGLRLIYFSYDVKMKEKGDIPEGYSVSREKKERFSLILESASTNQTSMYLCASSFEGDPPYEQYFGPGTRLTVT.

V is TRBV10-3 and J is TRBJ2-3; D is possibly TRBD2 (6 bases). Germline CDR1 is ENHRY and CDR2 is SYGVKD. V was pared by 6 bases and J by 8 bases, with 12 bases between. CDR3 length: 12 residues. The CDR3 sequence: CAIRKTEGTQYF. In DNA, the CDR3 is TGTGCCATCAGGAAGACGGAGGGTACGCAGTATTTT.